This passage covers 18 T cell receptor beta chains from one sample sequenced in a study of T cells in women clearing cervical HPV infection. Data came from immunoSEQ multiplex PCR; TCRdb stores just in-frame clones and leaves some out. The sample's table shows 22,000 or so clones. Material: blood buffy coat. The receptors come from a woman aged 18 to 75 with a cervical HPV16 infection that either progressed to CIN3+ or cleared (not recorded which).

As regards this clone: The read terminates 3 residues before the CDR3 end, so the remaining end is supplied by the germline J gene. The J gene is TRBJ1-1, the V gene TRBV2; D is ambiguous. V was clipped by 4 bases and J by 7 bases, with 4 bases between them. The CDR3 spans 10 residues. Germline CDR1 SNHLY, CDR2 FYNNEI. CDR3 region: CASSVNEAFF. The DNA read from the CDR3 is TGTGCCAGCAGTGTTAATGAA.

A note on this clone: With the read ending 3 residues before the CDR3 end, the germline J gene is used to fill in that end. This rearrangement joins TRBV28 to TRBJ2-3; 7 positions match TRBD1. From germline, CDR1 is MDHEN and CDR2 SYDVKM. CDR3 length equals 16 residues. V was clipped by 6 bases and J by 2 bases; unmatched bases: 11. The CDR3 spells CASRIGTEVYTDTQYF. CDR3 DNA, as far as it was read: TGTGCCAGCAGGATCGGGACAGAAGTTTACACAGATACG.

On this clone itself: The CDR3 is cut off 3 residues early in the read; its end comes from the germline J gene. The chain combines TRBV30 with TRBJ1-1, with D unresolved. CDR3 length equals 11 residues. The V gene's germline CDR1 is GTSNPN and CDR2 SVGIG (reference sequence). The CDR3 bases that were read are TGTGCCTGGCTTCCCGCCAGGAGA. This encodes CAWLPARR. Given in full, the CDR3 is CAWLPARRAFF.

As concerns this clone: The CDR3 end is not reached by the read, which stops 3 residues before it; the germline J gene fills it in. The V call is TRBV5-1, the J call TRBJ2-5; 11 nucleotides line up with TRBD2. With V trimmed by 8 bases and J by 5 bases, 8 bases remained unmatched. Germline-derived CDR1 and CDR2 are SGHRS and YFSETQ. This CDR3 comprises 14 residues. This chain's CDR3 is CASRTSGSWETQYF. The sequenced part of the CDR3 DNA is TGCGCCAGTCGTACTAGCGGGAGTTGGGAGACC.

Turning to this clone: The DNA ends 3 residues before the CDR3 does, and the rest of the CDR3 is filled in from the germline J gene. The V gene is TRBV5-8, the J gene TRBJ2-5; D gene uncertain. The V gene's germline CDR1 is SGHTS and CDR2 YDEGEE. CDR3 length: 15 residues. Trimming removed 4 bases from V and 2 bases from J, with 15 bases in between. The sequenced part of the CDR3 DNA is TGTGCCAGCAGCCCTATCTCGCGCGTACAAGAGACC. It translates to CASSPISRVQET. The full CDR3 protein is CASSPISRVQETQYF.

Points on this clone: Sequencing ends 3 residues short of the CDR3 end; the germline J gene provides the rest. V and J are TRBV28 and TRBJ2-5; 10 nucleotides agree with TRBD2. V lost 4 bases to trimming and J lost 5 bases; unmatched junction nucleotides: 7. The length of the CDR3 is 15 residues. Germline V gives CDR1 MDHEN, CDR2 SYDVKM. CDR3 DNA, as far as it was read: TGTGCCAGCAGTTCACCGACTAGCGGGCGGGAGACC. Translated, it gives CASSSPTSGRET. Given in full, the CDR3 is CASSSPTSGRETQYF.

Points on this clone: The CDR3 end lies 3 residues beyond the end of the read and is filled in from the germline J gene. This sequence joins TRBV7-9 and TRBJ2-7; D may be TRBD1 (6 bases). Germline assignment: CDR1 SEHNR and CDR2 FQNEAQ (reference sequence). V was pared by 1 base and J by 3 bases, with 10 bases between. The CDR3 runs 14 residues. The DNA read from the CDR3 is TGTGCCAGCAGCTTAGATACAGGGTTCTACGAG. Translating it yields CASSLDTGFYE. The full CDR3 sequence reads CASSLDTGFYEQYF.

Concerning this clone: Coverage ceases 3 residues before the CDR3 finishes, and the germline J gene fills in the end. This chain links TRBV19 with TRBJ1-1, with 9 positions matching TRBD1. Germline loops: CDR1 LNHDA, CDR2 SQIVND (reference sequence). J was trimmed by 4 bases and V by 7 bases; bases with no gene match: 13. This CDR3 is 16 amino acids long. Incomplete CDR3 DNA: TGTGCCAGTACCGCCGGACAGGGGAGATGGCCCACTGAA. Translating it yields CASTAGQGRWPTE. Given in full, the CDR3 is CASTAGQGRWPTEAFF. Full variable domain (outside the CDR3, taken from reference TRBV19 and TRBJ1-1): DGGITQSPKYLFRKEGQNVTLSCEQNLNHDAMYWYRQDPGQGLRLIYYSQIVNDFQKGDIAEGYSVSREKKESFPLTVTSAQKNPTAFYLCASTAGQGRWPTEAFFGQGTRLTVV.

As concerns this clone: The CDR3 end is not reached by the read, which stops 3 residues before it; the germline J gene fills it in. The chain combines TRBV10-3 with TRBJ1-2; TRBD1 agrees at 8 bases. V shed 6 bases and J 7 bases; nucleotides not matched to a gene: 10. The CDR3 is 14 residues long. CDR1 is ENHRY, CDR2 SYGVKD, per germline. The sequenced part of the CDR3 DNA is TGTGCCATCAGGGATTCTCAGGGGGCGGGTGGC. Translating gives CAIRDSQGAGG. Given in full, the CDR3 is CAIRDSQGAGGYTF.

Note on this clone: The CDR3 goes on 3 residues after the read ends, and that part is filled in from the germline J gene. The J gene is TRBJ2-3, the V gene TRBV7-3, with D possibly being TRBD1 (6 bases). The length of the CDR3 is 14 residues. Trimming cost V 3 bases and J 4 bases, with 11 bases left between them. CDR1 SGHTA and CDR2 FQGTGA come from the germline V gene. Partial CDR3 DNA: TGTGCCAGCAGCTTTGGGGGCGAGGCAGATACG. Protein sequence: CASSFGGEADT. The whole CDR3 sequence is CASSFGGEADTQYF.

A word on this clone: Sequencing ends 3 residues short of the CDR3 end; the germline J gene provides the rest. V is TRBV20-1 and J is TRBJ2-7, with 10 bases fitting TRBD2. The trim removed 2 bases at V and 1 base at J, leaving 5 bases unmatched. The CDR3 runs 15 residues. From germline, CDR1 is DFQATT and CDR2 SNEGSKA (reference sequence). The DNA read from the CDR3 is TGCAGTGCTAGAACTAGCGGGGCCTCTTCCTACGAG. Residues: CSARTSGASSYE. The whole CDR3 reads CSARTSGASSYEQYF.

About this clone: Read coverage stops 3 residues before the CDR3 terminus; the germline J gene supplies the remainder. This chain uses TRBV5-1 with TRBJ2-5, with a possible D match to TRBD2 (6 bases). Trimming removed 4 bases from V and 2 bases from J, with 9 bases in between. The germline V gene has CDR1 SGHRS and CDR2 YFSETQ. The CDR3 covers 13 residues. CDR3 DNA, as far as it was read: TGCGCCAGCAGCCCGGGGGTACAAGAGACC. Protein product: CASSPGVQET. The entire CDR3 sequence reads CASSPGVQETQYF.

Note on this clone: The observed sequence ends 3 residues before the CDR3 terminus, with the missing tail filled in from the germline J gene. The genes are TRBV29-1 and TRBJ2-5; 8 positions agree with TRBD2. The CDR3 loop spans 12 amino acids. Trimming at V came to 6 bases and at J to 2 bases, leaving 2 bases not matched to a gene. From germline, CDR1 is SQVTM and CDR2 ANQGSEA. The CDR3: CSVAGGQETQYF. The CDR3 bases that were read are TGCAGCGTGGCGGGGGGTCAAGAGACC.

Comment on this clone: The read halts 3 residues ahead of the CDR3 end, with the missing end drawn from the germline J gene. The J gene is TRBJ2-7, the V gene TRBV5-4; 8 bases agree with TRBD2. Looked up from germline, CDR1 is SGHNT and CDR2 is YYREEE (reference sequence). Trimming removed 3 bases from V and 6 bases from J; junction bases left unmatched: 5. The CDR3 has 13 amino acids. The CDR3: CASSSWTSPEQYF. The CDR3 bases that were read are TGTGCCAGCAGCTCCTGGACTAGCCCCGAG.

Notes on this clone: The read gets to within 3 residues of the CDR3 end, and the germline J gene fills in the rest. The V and J genes are TRBV5-6 and TRBJ1-4, with unresolved D. Germline V gives CDR1 SGHDT, CDR2 YYEEEE. With 1 base removed from V and 8 bases from J, the gap between germline ends came to 9 bases. The CDR3 sequence is 13 residues long. CDR3 amino acids: CASSLYFGEKLFF. Incomplete CDR3 DNA: TGTGCCAGCAGCTTGTACTTCGGGGAAAAA.

As regards this clone: The CDR3 is cut off 3 residues early in the read; its end comes from the germline J gene. J is TRBJ2-1 and V is TRBV20-1, with a tentative D call TRBD2 (5 bases). Trimming cost V 6 bases and J 5 bases, with 20 bases left between them. The CDR3 consists of 15 residues. The germline CDR1 and CDR2 sequences are DFQATT and SNEGSKA (reference sequence). The CDR3 DNA, read in part, is TGCAGTGCCGGAAGAGCCCTAGCTGCGGACAATGAG. This codes for CSAGRALAADNE. The full-length CDR3 reads as CSAGRALAADNEQFF.

A word on this clone: The CDR3 end lies 3 residues beyond the end of the read and is filled in from the germline J gene. The rearrangement uses TRBV7-8 and TRBJ2-1, with 9 bases identical to TRBD2. Per germline, CDR1 SGHVS and CDR2 FQNEAQ. This CDR3 region has 15 residues. V gave up 5 bases and J gave up 6 bases; unmatched junction bases: 8. This CDR3 is CASSDAGGPGNEQFF. The sequenced CDR3 bases are TGTGCCAGCAGCGACGCGGGAGGGCCGGGCAATGAG.

CDR3: CARRPVRGSYEQYF. CDR3 DNA, as far as it was read: TGTGCCAGGAGGCCGGTTCGGGGATCCTACGAG. The chain links TRBV2 to TRBJ2-7, with a possible D match to TRBD2 (5 bases). The read ends 3 residues early relative to the CDR3; the germline J gene fills the gap. CDR1 is SNHLY, CDR2 FYNNEI, per germline. This CDR3 region has 14 residues. Between the trimmed V and J ends, which lost 9 bases and 1 base, there was a span of 16 bases.